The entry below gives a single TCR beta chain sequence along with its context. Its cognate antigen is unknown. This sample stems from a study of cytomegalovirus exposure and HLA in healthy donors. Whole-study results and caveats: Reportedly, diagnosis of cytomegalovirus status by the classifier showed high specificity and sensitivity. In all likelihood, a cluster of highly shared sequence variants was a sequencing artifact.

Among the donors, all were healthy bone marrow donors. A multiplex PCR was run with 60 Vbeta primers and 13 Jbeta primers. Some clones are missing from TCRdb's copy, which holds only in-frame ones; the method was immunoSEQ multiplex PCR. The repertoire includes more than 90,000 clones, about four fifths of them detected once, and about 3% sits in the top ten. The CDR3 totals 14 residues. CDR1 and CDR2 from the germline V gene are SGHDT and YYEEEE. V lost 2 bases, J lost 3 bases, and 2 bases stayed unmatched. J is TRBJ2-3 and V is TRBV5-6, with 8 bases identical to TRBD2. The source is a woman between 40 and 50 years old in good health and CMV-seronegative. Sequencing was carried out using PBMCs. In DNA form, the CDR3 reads TGTGCCAGCAGCTTCGGACTAGCAACAGATACGCAGTATTTT. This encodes CASSFGLATDTQYF.